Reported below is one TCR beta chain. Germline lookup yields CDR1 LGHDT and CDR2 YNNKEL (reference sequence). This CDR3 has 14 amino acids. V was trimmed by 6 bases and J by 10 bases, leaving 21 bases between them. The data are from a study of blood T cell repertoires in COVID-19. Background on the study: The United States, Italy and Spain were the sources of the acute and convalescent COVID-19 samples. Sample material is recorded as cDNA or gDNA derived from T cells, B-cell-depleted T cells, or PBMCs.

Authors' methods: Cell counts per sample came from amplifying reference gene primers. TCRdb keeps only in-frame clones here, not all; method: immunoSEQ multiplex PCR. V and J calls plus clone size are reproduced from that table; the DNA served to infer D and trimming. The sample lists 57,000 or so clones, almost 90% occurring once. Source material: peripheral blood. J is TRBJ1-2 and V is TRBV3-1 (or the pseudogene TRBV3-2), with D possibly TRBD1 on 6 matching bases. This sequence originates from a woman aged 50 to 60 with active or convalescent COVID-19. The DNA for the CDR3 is TGTGCCAGCAGAACCAGTATCACACAGGGCGCCTACACCTTC. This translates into CASRTSITQGAYTF.